Following are 25 T cell receptor beta chains from one sample sequenced in a study of blood T cell repertoires in COVID-19. Libraries were prepared by immunoSEQ multiplex PCR; TCRdb keeps only in-frame clonotypes and omits some of them. The sample yields 250,000 to 300,000 clones, approximately 79% seen once. Specimen: PBMCs or T cells enriched from blood (not recorded which). These receptors were obtained from a young man with acute COVID-19.

The CDR3 is CASSQGGPSRSPLHF. The CDR3 DNA reads as TGTGCCAGCAGCCAAGGAGGACCCTCGCGGTCACCCCTCCACTTT. V usage is TRBV7-9 and J usage is TRBJ1-6; D gene unclear. The length of the CDR3 is 15 residues. The V end was cut by 5 bases, the J end by 10 bases, with 18 bases between. Per germline, CDR1 SEHNR and CDR2 FQNEAQ (reference sequence).

This clone has only a few counts. V is TRBV13 and J is TRBJ2-3, with 8 nucleotides matching TRBD1. Germline V CDR1 and CDR2: PRHDT, FYEKMQ (reference sequence). Trimming cost V 5 bases and J 2 bases; bases outside gene matches: 6. This CDR3 comprises 15 residues. CDR3 region: CASSGQGGYTDTQYF. Here the CDR3 DNA reads TGTGCCAGCAGCGGACAGGGAGGTTACACAGATACGCAGTATTTT. Full variable domain (missing parts from reference TRBV13 and TRBJ2-3): AAGVIQSPRHLIKEKRETATLKCYPIPRHDTVYWYQQGPGQDPQFLISFYEKMQSDKGSIPDRFSAQQFSDYHSELNMSSLELGDSALYFCASSGQGGYTDTQYFGPGTRLTVL.

The chain employs TRBV2 and TRBJ1-6, with D possibly being TRBD1 (5 bases). The CDR3 loop spans 17 amino acids. The V end was cut by 5 bases, the J end by 0 bases, with 14 bases between. The germline gives CDR1 SNHLY, CDR2 FYNNEI. CDR3 bases: TGTGCCAGCAGTCTGCGGCAGGGCAACTCCTATAATTCACCCCTCCACTTT. It is translated as CASSLRQGNSYNSPLHF.

The chain joins TRBV7-9 to TRBJ1-3; 7 bases fit TRBD1. The CDR3 covers 15 residues. Germline loops: CDR1 SEHNR, CDR2 FQNEAQ (reference sequence). Trimming at V came to 3 bases and at J to 6 bases, leaving 8 bases not matched to a gene. The CDR3 is CASSFRDRGLNTIYF. The CDR3 DNA follows: TGTGCCAGCAGCTTCCGGGACAGAGGGTTAAACACCATATATTTT.

V gene TRBV15 combines with J gene TRBJ2-3, with a weak D call TRBD2 (5 bases). Trimming left V 2 bases short and J 0 bases short, with 9 bases between. The CDR3 runs 15 residues. From germline, CDR1 is LNHNV and CDR2 YYDKDF (reference sequence). Here the CDR3 reads CATSRSRTSTDTQYF. DNA of the CDR3: TGTGCCACCAGCAGATCTAGGACTAGCACAGATACGCAGTATTTT.

Points on this clone: One junction end does not reproduce the germline sequence, and a read error may be involved. The rearrangement joins TRBV5-1 to TRBJ2-1, with TRBD2 matching 9 bases. There are 15 residues in the CDR3. Germline lookup yields CDR1 SGHRS and CDR2 YFSETQ. The CDR3 region is CASSPGTSPQYEQFF. The DNA of the CDR3 is TGTGCCAGCAGCCCCGGGACTAGCCCACAATACGAGCAGTTCTTC.

J is TRBJ2-7 and V is TRBV27, with D possibly TRBD1 on 5 matching bases. Germline V lookup: CDR1 MNHEY, CDR2 SMNVEV (reference sequence). The CDR3 spans 14 residues. Trimming took off 7 bases at V and 3 bases at J, with 16 bases between the two ends. In nucleotides, the CDR3 is TGTGCCAGCATGAGAATAAGGGGTAACTACGAGCAGTACGTC. This encodes CASMRIRGNYEQYV.

A remark on this clone: The junction departs from germline at one end; a sequencing error may be responsible. The chain links TRBV5-1 to TRBJ1-2; D possibly corresponds to TRBD1 (6 bases). The V gene's germline CDR1 is SGHRS and CDR2 YFSETQ. The length of the CDR3 is 13 residues. The CDR3 bases are TGTGCCAGCAGCAAAGAACAGGGTCATGGCTACACCTTC. Residues: CASSKEQGHGYTF. Using reference TRBV5-1 and TRBJ1-2 for the parts outside the CDR3, the full variable domain is KAGVTQTPRYLIKTRGQQVTLSCSPISGHRSVSWYQQTPGQGLQFLFEYFSETQRNKGNFPGRFSGRQFSNSRSEMNVSTLELGDSALYLCASSKEQGHGYTFGSGTRLTVV.

The V and J genes are TRBV18 and TRBJ2-1; the D is unclear. V lost 6 bases and J 2 bases, leaving 11 bases between the germline ends. This CDR3 contains 14 residues. Germline values: CDR1 KGHSH, CDR2 LQKENI. CDR3 bases: TGTGCCAGCTCGCCTACCTATACCTACAATGAGCAGTTCTTC. Translated, it gives CASSPTYTYNEQFF.

The V gene is TRBV19, the J gene TRBJ1-6, with no clear D. This CDR3 has 13 amino acids. V lost 7 bases to trimming and J lost 8 bases, with 12 bases between them. Germline CDR1 reads LNHDA; CDR2 reads SQIVND (reference sequence). The CDR3 region is CASMRTRDSPLHF. The CDR3 nucleotides are TGTGCCAGTATGCGTACGCGGGATTCACCCCTCCACTTT.

This chain links TRBV7-6 with TRBJ2-1; the match to TRBD2 covers 10 bases. Trimming took 3 bases from V and 3 from J; bases not matched to a gene: 17. Looked up from germline, CDR1 is SGHVS and CDR2 is FNYEAQ. This CDR3 contains 20 residues. The chain's CDR3 is CASSFNRERVAGGNYNEQFF. CDR3 coding DNA: TGTGCCAGCAGCTTCAACAGGGAAAGGGTAGCGGGAGGAAACTACAATGAGCAGTTCTTC.

The V call is TRBV19, the J call TRBJ2-3, with 12 bases matching TRBD2. Germline CDR1 and CDR2: LNHDA and SQIVND (reference sequence). This CDR3 contains 16 residues. Trimming took 3 bases from V and 5 from J; bases not matched to a gene: 6. In DNA, the CDR3 is TGTGCCAGTAGTATTACAGGACTAGCGGGGCGAGATACGCAGTATTTT. This translates into CASSITGLAGRDTQYF.

CDR3 amino acids: CASSPIQMAGGTAHKRDEQFF. CDR3 sequence (DNA): TGTGCCAGCAGCCCAATCCAAATGGCAGGGGGGACCGCGCATAAGCGGGATGAGCAGTTCTTC. This rearrangement joins TRBV7-3 to TRBJ2-1, with a possible D match to TRBD1 (7 bases). V lost 5 bases to trimming and J lost 8 bases, with 37 bases between them. Germline CDR1 and CDR2: SGHTA and FQGTGA. The CDR3 is made up of 21 amino acids.

The J gene is TRBJ1-2, the V gene TRBV7-8; TRBD1 might be the D (6 bases). The CDR3 loop spans 15 amino acids. V dropped 4 bases and J dropped 6 bases, with 18 bases sitting between them. Germline V gives CDR1 SGHVS, CDR2 FQNEAQ. The CDR3 DNA reads TGTGCCAGCAGCTCCAACTCGGGGGGGGCGGATGGCTACACCTTC. Translated, it gives CASSSNSGGADGYTF.

In DNA form, the CDR3 reads TGTGCCAGCAGAGTTTTCGAGGAAGATACGCAGTATTTT. This sequence encodes CASRVFEEDTQYF. The chain employs TRBV28 and TRBJ2-3; D is unresolved. CDR3 size: 13 residues. V was trimmed by 6 bases and J by 5 bases, leaving 12 bases between them. CDR1 and CDR2 (germline): MDHEN, SYDVKM. The variable domain in full, completed from reference TRBV28 and TRBJ2-3, reads DVKVTQSSRYLVKRTGEKVFLECVQDMDHENMFWYRQDPGLGLRLIYFSYDVKMKEKGDIPEGYSVSREKKERFSLILESASTNQTSMYLCASRVFEEDTQYFGPGTRLTVL.

CDR3 amino acids: CAWSTGNEQFF. CDR3 DNA sequence: TGTGCCTGGAGCACAGGGAATGAGCAGTTCTTC. This chain uses TRBV30 with TRBJ2-1; weak D call: TRBD1 (6 bases). Germline values: CDR1 GTSNPN, CDR2 SVGIG (reference sequence). Between the trimmed V and J ends, which lost 3 bases and 7 bases, there was a span of 7 bases. The CDR3 is 11 amino acids.

This clone was found a few times. The chain combines TRBV19 with TRBJ1-3; a possible D gene is TRBD1 (5 bases). V was clipped by 3 bases and J by 4 bases, with 16 bases between them. CDR1 LNHDA and CDR2 SQIVND come from the germline V gene (reference sequence). This CDR3 is 16 amino acids long. CDR3 coding DNA: TGTGCCAGTAGTATTAAGGCGGGGCTCACGGGAAACACCATATATTTT. It codes for CASSIKAGLTGNTIYF.

The chain combines TRBV19 with TRBJ2-2; the match to TRBD2 covers 15 bases. The germline gives CDR1 LNHDA, CDR2 SQIVND (reference sequence). The V segment lost 4 bases and the J segment 5 bases; nucleotides outside the gene matches: 8. This CDR3 comprises 18 residues. This chain's CDR3 is CASSNPGTSGRYTGELFF. CDR3 nucleotide sequence: TGTGCCAGTAGTAACCCAGGGACTAGCGGGAGGTATACCGGGGAGCTGTTTTTT.

About this clone itself: An end of the junction does not agree with germline; a read error may underlie this. This chain uses TRBV5-1 with TRBJ1-2; D possibly corresponds to TRBD1 (6 bases). The germline CDR1 and CDR2 sequences are SGHRS and YFSETQ. The CDR3 is 13 amino acids. CDR3 DNA: TGTGCCAGCTCCCGGGGGGGCGGCTATGGCTACACCTTC. Translating gives CASSRGGGYGYTF.

The chain's CDR3 is CASSFPEAGGLDTQYF. The DNA for the CDR3 is TGTGCCAGCAGTTTCCCGGAGGCGGGGGGGCTCGATACGCAGTATTTT. This chain links TRBV27 with TRBJ2-3, with 9 bases lining up with TRBD2. The germline gives CDR1 MNHEY, CDR2 SMNVEV (reference sequence). The CDR3 extends over 16 amino acids. Germline trimming cut 3 bases from V and 6 bases from J; bases unmatched to any gene: 10.

This sequence joins TRBV5-4 and TRBJ2-1, with no clear D. The CDR3 totals 15 residues. Germline V lookup: CDR1 SGHNT, CDR2 YYREEE (reference sequence). V shed 4 bases and J shed 6 bases, with 17 bases lying between them. The CDR3: CASSLDSNPSNEQFF. The CDR3 DNA is TGTGCCAGCAGCCTTGACTCCAACCCTTCCAATGAGCAGTTCTTC.

This clone was seen only a few times. V is TRBV7-2 and J is TRBJ1-5; D unresolved. Trimming left V 5 bases short and J 1 base short, with 15 bases between. Looked up from germline, CDR1 is SGHTA and CDR2 is FQGNSA. The CDR3 sequence is 16 residues long. CDR3 in amino acids: CASSPRGGLSNQPQHF. Written as DNA, the CDR3 is TGTGCCAGCAGCCCGAGAGGAGGGTTAAGCAATCAGCCCCAGCATTTT.

The CDR3 reads CASSLAHGKYGYTF. The DNA for the CDR3 is TGTGCCAGCAGTTTAGCCCACGGGAAGTATGGCTACACCTTC. The J gene is TRBJ1-2, the V gene TRBV28; D remains unclear. This CDR3 contains 14 residues. Looked up from germline, CDR1 is MDHEN and CDR2 is SYDVKM. Trimming removed 2 bases at V and 5 bases at J, with 12 bases between.

The chain links TRBV24-1 to TRBJ2-5; D remains unclear. The CDR3 is made up of 15 amino acids. Trimming took off 0 bases at V and 3 bases at J, with 10 bases between the two ends. CDR1 is KGHDR and CDR2 is SFDVKD in the germline V gene. DNA of the CDR3: TGTGCCACCAGTGATTTGAGCGCCACAAAAGAGACCCAGTACTTC. It encodes CATSDLSATKETQYF.

As to this clone: At one end the junction does not follow the germline gene, possibly because of a read error. The chain employs TRBV5-1 and TRBJ1-1, with TRBD1 matching 7 bases. CDR3 size: 15 residues. Germline V CDR1 and CDR2: SGHRS, YFSETQ. The CDR3 bases are TGTGCCAGCAGCTTACAGGGGATATTCGACACTGAAGCTTTCTTT. This codes for CASSLQGIFDTEAFF.